This entry lists 10 T cell receptor beta chains sequenced from one sample in a study of blood T cell repertoires in COVID-19. This table comes from immunoSEQ multiplex PCR, and its TCRdb copy is limited to in-frame clones, with some not included. In the table there are around 63,000 clones, 86% of which are singletons. Source material: peripheral blood. All receptors come from a woman aged 80 or over with acute or convalescent COVID-19.

V is TRBV30 and J is TRBJ2-1; maybe TRBD2 (6 bases). CDR1 and CDR2 from the germline V gene are GTSNPN and SVGIG (reference sequence). V lost 2 bases to trimming and J lost 5 bases, with 13 bases between them. The CDR3 spans 14 residues. The CDR3 DNA reads TGTGCCTGGAGTCACGGGAGTTTCAACAATGAGCAGTTCTTC. Translated, it gives CAWSHGSFNNEQFF.

The chain links TRBV11-2 to TRBJ1-1; 8 bases line up with TRBD1. The V and J ends lost 6 bases and 10 bases, in that order; junction bases with no gene match: 7. The CDR3 consists of 12 residues. CDR1 is SGHAT and CDR2 is FQNNGV in the germline V gene. The CDR3 region is CASSHGQGRAFF. CDR3 nucleotide sequence: TGTGCCAGCAGTCACGGACAGGGCCGAGCTTTCTTT.

The genes are TRBV11-1 and TRBJ2-7, with TRBD2 matching 8 bases. The CDR3 runs 16 residues. The ends lost 5 bases at V and 5 bases at J; junction bases unmatched: 14. CDR1 is SGHAT and CDR2 is FQDESV in the germline V gene (reference sequence). The CDR3 protein is CASSRTFRGGLNEQYF. CDR3 bases: TGTGCCAGCAGCAGAACGTTTCGGGGGGGCCTGAACGAGCAGTACTTC. Full variable domain (remainder filled in from reference TRBV11-1 and TRBJ2-7): EAEVAQSPRYKITEKSQAVAFWCDPISGHATLYWYRQILGQGPELLVQFQDESVVDDSQLPKDRFSAERLKGVDSTLKIQPAELGDSAMYLCASSRTFRGGLNEQYFGPGTRLTVT.

The V and J genes are TRBV9 and TRBJ1-2; TRBD1 might be the D (6 bases). The CDR3 has 13 amino acids. Germline V CDR1 and CDR2: SGDLS, YYNGEE. V gave up 4 bases and J gave up 5 bases, with 12 bases separating them. CDR3 protein: CASSPRTEYGYTF. The DNA for the CDR3 is TGTGCCAGCAGCCCGCGGACAGAGTATGGCTACACCTTC.

V usage is TRBV2 and J usage is TRBJ1-4; D may be TRBD1 (5 bases). The CDR3 length is 16 residues. From germline, CDR1 is SNHLY and CDR2 FYNNEI. V lost 10 bases and J lost 0, with 18 bases in between. CDR3 sequence: CATRGGGEPTNEKLFF. CDR3 nucleotide sequence: TGTGCCACCAGAGGTGGAGGGGAACCAACTAATGAAAAACTGTTTTTT.

The chain uses TRBV5-1 and TRBJ1-1; TRBD1 is a possible D gene (6 bases). V shed 4 bases and J shed 1 base, with 11 bases lying between them. Per the germline V gene, CDR1 is SGHRS and CDR2 is YFSETQ. CDR3 length: 14 residues. The CDR3 loop reads CASSPTGANTEAFF. The CDR3 region has the DNA TGCGCCAGCAGCCCGACAGGAGCGAACACTGAAGCTTTCTTT.

The CDR3 nucleotides are TGTGCCAGCAGCCGATCCACGACAGTCGGGTCACCCCTCCACTTT. Translated: CASSRSTTVGSPLHF. The chain links TRBV13 to TRBJ1-6; D perhaps matches TRBD1 (5 bases). The CDR3 is 15 amino acids. Deletions cut 5 bases from V and 10 bases from J, with 18 bases between. Germline V gives CDR1 PRHDT, CDR2 FYEKMQ (reference sequence).

The chain joins TRBV5-1 to TRBJ2-2; 7 bases fit TRBD1. Unmatched junction bases numbered 13, after V lost 7 bases and J lost 1 base. CDR1 and CDR2 from the germline V gene are SGHRS and YFSETQ. The CDR3 runs to 17 residues. The CDR3 region is CASRPRTGLRNTGELFF. Here the CDR3 DNA reads TGCGCCAGCCGACCCCGGACAGGTTTGCGGAACACCGGGGAGCTGTTTTTT.

The V and J genes are TRBV5-1 and TRBJ2-1, with TRBD2 matching over 9 bases. The germline CDR1 and CDR2 sequences are SGHRS and YFSETQ. V was clipped by 4 bases and J by 5 bases; unmatched bases: 4. The CDR3 totals 14 residues. CDR3 sequence reads: CASSLRLADNEQFF. The DNA for the CDR3 is TGCGCCAGCAGCCTCCGACTAGCGGACAATGAGCAGTTCTTC.

This chain links TRBV4-3 with TRBJ1-6; D is undetermined. In germline, CDR1 is LGHNA, CDR2 YSLEER. The CDR3 runs 16 residues. Trimming pared 4 bases from V and 0 bases from J, leaving 10 bases between. The CDR3 reads CASSPQASSYNSPLHF. CDR3 sequence (DNA): TGCGCCAGCAGCCCCCAAGCTAGCTCCTATAATTCACCCCTCCACTTT.